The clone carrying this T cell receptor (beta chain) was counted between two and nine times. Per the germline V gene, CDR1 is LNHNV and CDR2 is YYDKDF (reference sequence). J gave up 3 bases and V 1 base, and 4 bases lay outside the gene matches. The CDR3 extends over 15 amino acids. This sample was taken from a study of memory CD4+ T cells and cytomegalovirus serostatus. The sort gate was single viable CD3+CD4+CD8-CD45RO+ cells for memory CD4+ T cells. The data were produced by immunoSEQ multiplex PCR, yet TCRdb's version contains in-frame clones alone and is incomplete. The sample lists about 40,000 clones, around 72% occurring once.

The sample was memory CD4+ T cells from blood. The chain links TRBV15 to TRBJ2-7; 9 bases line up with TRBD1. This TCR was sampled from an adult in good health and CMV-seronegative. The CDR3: CATSRGGQGNYEQYF. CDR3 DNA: TGTGCCACCAGCAGAGGAGGACAGGGGAACTACGAGCAGTACTTC.